What follows are 2 T cell receptor beta chains derived from one specimen sequenced in a study of technical replicates of blood from a handful of donors. Only in-frame clones appear in the TCRdb table, and some are missing; sequencing was by immunoSEQ multiplex PCR. Of about 84,000 clones in the sample, 80% to 95% were seen once. The sequenced sample consisted of T cells isolated from PBMCs. The receptors were gathered from a human donor in good health.

The J gene is TRBJ1-4, the V gene TRBV28; D remains ambiguous. The germline V and J ends were trimmed by 7 bases and 8 bases, with 20 bases remaining between them. CDR1 is MDHEN and CDR2 is SYDVKM in the germline V gene. The CDR3 is 15 amino acids. The CDR3 protein is CASTMGRRSLEKLFF. The CDR3 DNA is TGTGCCAGCACCATGGGGAGACGCTCTCTGGAAAAACTGTTTTTT.

The CDR3 DNA sequence: TGTGCCAGCGGTCGACGGAGGGCGACCGGGGAGCTGTTTTTT. This translates into CASGRRRATGELFF. The V call is TRBV2, the J call TRBJ2-2; perhaps TRBD2 as D (6 bases). Trimming cost V 8 bases and J 5 bases, with 15 bases left between them. The CDR3 has 14 amino acids. Germline V gene data show CDR1 as SNHLY and CDR2 as FYNNEI.